This TCR beta chain appears in the sequencing data of a study of cytomegalovirus exposure and HLA in healthy donors. Overall study findings and caveats: In vitro work confirmed that a few CMV-associated chains recognize CMV antigens. It was only CMV serostatus that was available as immune exposure information. Reportedly, TCR beta sequences accurately predicted HLA-A and HLA-B alleles in most subjects.

13 Jbeta primers and 60 Vbeta primers were used for the PCR. Clones were sequenced by immunoSEQ multiplex PCR, and TCRdb holds only the in-frame ones, with some missing. Found here are 150,000 to 200,000 clones, around 75% of them singletons; the top ten hold approximately 1.4%. V shed 4 bases and J 4 bases; nucleotides not matched to a gene: 9. Germline CDR1 SEHNR, CDR2 FQNEAQ (reference sequence). This CDR3 has 17 amino acids. Nominal health characterized the donors when sampled, though unrecorded immune exposures were likely. With respect to this clone: Its antigen is as yet unknown.

The chain couples TRBV7-9 to TRBJ2-3, with 12 bases that match TRBD1. Sequenced sample: PBMCs. The source is a woman aged 50 to 60 in good health and CMV-seronegative. The CDR3 loop reads CASSSGRGTGGPDTQYF. In DNA, the CDR3 is TGTGCCAGCAGCTCCGGGAGGGGGACAGGGGGCCCAGATACGCAGTATTTT.